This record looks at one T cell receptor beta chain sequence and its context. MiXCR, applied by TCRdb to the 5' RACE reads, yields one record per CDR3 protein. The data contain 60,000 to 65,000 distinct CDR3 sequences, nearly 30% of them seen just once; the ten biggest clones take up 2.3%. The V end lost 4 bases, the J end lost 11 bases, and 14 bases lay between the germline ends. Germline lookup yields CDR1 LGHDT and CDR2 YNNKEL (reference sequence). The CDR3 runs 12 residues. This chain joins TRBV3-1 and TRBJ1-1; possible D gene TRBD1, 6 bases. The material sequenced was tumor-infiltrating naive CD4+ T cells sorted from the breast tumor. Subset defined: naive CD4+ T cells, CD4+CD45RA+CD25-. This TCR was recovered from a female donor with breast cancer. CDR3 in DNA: TGTGCCAGCAGCCCTATAGGGGGGAAGGCTTTCTTT. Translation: CASSPIGGKAFF.